This T cell receptor (beta chain) was found in a study of T cells in Graves' hyperthyroidism and ophthalmopathy. Study-wide background: Prior to any treatment, at the point of initial diagnosis, peripheral blood was collected. Study-level findings and limits: Model predictions of ophthalmopathy came a median about 6.3 months before onset.

TCR beta CDR3 sequences were amplified from RNA transcripts. The HTBI set primed first-round TCR CDR3 RT-PCR. TCRdb re-analysed the multiplex PCR reads in MiXCR, keeping a single row per CDR3 protein. The data show fewer than 350,000 distinct CDR3 sequences, 15% to 20% seen once. CDR1 KGHSH and CDR2 LQKENI come from the germline V gene. The CDR3 is made up of 13 amino acids. V dropped 3 bases and J dropped 5 bases, with 8 bases sitting between them. There are many counts of this clonotype. Its antigen is not identified. A NOSPECS grade of at least 4, a Clinical Activity Score of at least 3 and duration under 3 months were recorded in ophthalmopathy patients. Patients with uncontrolled infections, other autoimmune diseases, pregnancy or lactation were excluded.

The sample comprised blood. The receptor comes from a woman aged 40 to 49 with Graves' ophthalmopathy. The V call is TRBV18, the J call TRBJ1-5, with D perhaps TRBD1 (6 bases). This CDR3 reads CASSPRTDQPQHF. The CDR3 bases are TGTGCCAGCTCACCGCGGACAGATCAGCCCCAGCATTTT.